This T cell receptor beta chain originates from a study of T cells in Graves' hyperthyroidism and ophthalmopathy. The sample holds a few counts of this clonotype. RNA transcripts were the template for amplifying TCR beta CDR3 regions. HTBI primers were employed in a first-round RT-PCR of the TCR CDR3. TCRdb fed the multiplex PCR reads into MiXCR, producing one record per CDR3 protein. There are hundreds of thousands of distinct CDR3 sequences in the sample; 14% to 15% occur only once, and 32% lies in the top ten. Germline V gene data show CDR1 as GTSNPN and CDR2 as SVGIG (reference sequence). V shed 7 bases and J shed 14 bases, with 17 bases lying between them. This CDR3 comprises 11 residues. Uncontrolled infection, other autoimmune disease, pregnancy or lactation led to exclusion. It was less than 13 ml of fresh peripheral blood that supplied the PBMCs.

The rearrangement links TRBV30 to TRBJ2-2; perhaps TRBD1 as D (6 bases). The sequencing sample was made of blood. This receptor was taken from a woman in her 30s with Graves' hyperthyroidism. The CDR3 sequence: CASVVQGNLFF. CDR3 nucleotides: TGTGCCTCGGTTGTACAGGGAAACCTGTTTTTT.